This T cell receptor beta chain was found in a study of T cells in Graves' hyperthyroidism and ophthalmopathy. Study-wide results and limits: A model built on 13 V-J features separated ophthalmopathy from stable hyperthyroidism. In the blood, most expanded thyroid clonotypes above 0.001 appeared as well.

Disease lasting under 3 months, a NOSPECS grade of at least 4, and a Clinical Activity Score of at least 3 were features of the ophthalmopathy patients. Reasons for excluding patients were uncontrolled infection, other autoimmune disease, pregnancy or lactation. This clonotype was counted ten times or more. No antigen is known for it. Trimming took off 4 bases at V and 1 base at J, with 16 bases between the two ends. The germline V gene has CDR1 SGHAT and CDR2 FQNNGV. The length of the CDR3 is 16 residues. RNA transcripts provided the source from which TCR beta CDR3 regions were amplified. During a first-round RT-PCR of the TCR CDR3, the HTBI primer set was used. TCRdb analysed the multiplex PCR reads with MiXCR anew, one entry per CDR3 protein. The profile shows approximately 520,000 distinct CDR3 sequences, roughly a quarter of them singletons.

The sequenced sample was blood. This receptor was obtained from a young woman with Graves' ophthalmopathy. The chain is built from TRBV11-2 and TRBJ1-1; D remains ambiguous. For the CDR3, the DNA is TGTGCCAGCAGCTCGACACCCCGGGCCGAGAACACTGAAGCTTTCTTT. Translated: CASSSTPRAENTEAFF.